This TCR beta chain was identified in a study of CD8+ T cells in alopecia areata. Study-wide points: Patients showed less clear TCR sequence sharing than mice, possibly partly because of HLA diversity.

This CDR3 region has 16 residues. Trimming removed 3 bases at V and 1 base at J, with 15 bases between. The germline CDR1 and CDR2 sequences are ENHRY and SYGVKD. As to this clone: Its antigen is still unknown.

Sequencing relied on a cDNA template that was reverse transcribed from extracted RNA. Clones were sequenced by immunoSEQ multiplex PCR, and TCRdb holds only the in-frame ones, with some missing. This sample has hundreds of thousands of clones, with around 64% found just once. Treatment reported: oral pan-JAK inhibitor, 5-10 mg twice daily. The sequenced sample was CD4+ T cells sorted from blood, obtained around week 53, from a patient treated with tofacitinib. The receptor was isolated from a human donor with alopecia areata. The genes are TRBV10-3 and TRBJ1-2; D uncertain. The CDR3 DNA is TGTGCCATCAGTGATGTCGTCCAGACAAATAACTATGGCTACACCTTC. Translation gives CAISDVVQTNNYGYTF.